This T cell receptor beta chain was documented in a study of blood T cells in healthy people across ages. Study-wide results and caveats: When one million T cells were used, diversity estimates were thought to be underestimates.

Germline CDR1 is GTSNPN and CDR2 is SVGIG (reference sequence). This CDR3 has 13 amino acids. V was pared by 8 bases and J by 4 bases, with 8 bases of the junction left unmatched. Points on this clonotype: Antigen specificity is unknown.

Primers used in a second PCR of about 7 to 12 cycles were a sample-barcoded 5' primer and a J-beta primer mix. From the 5' RACE reads, TCRdb called clonotypes with MiXCR, one entry per CDR3 protein. The sample gives approximately 790,000 distinct CDR3 sequences, around two thirds of which show up once; around 30% is in the top ten. This sequence was found in a man aged 25 to 40 in good health. The sequenced sample consisted of blood. The chain carries TRBV30 and TRBJ2-3; TRBD2 matches 8 bases. DNA of the CDR3: TGTGCCCGAGGAGCGGGAGAGGCAGATACGCAGTATTTT. Residues: CARGAGEADTQYF. The whole variable domain, remainder taken from reference TRBV30 and TRBJ2-3, is SQTIHQWPATLVQPVGSPLSLECTVEGTSNPNLYWYRQAAGRGLQLLFYSVGIGQISSEVPQNLSASRPQDRQFILSSKKLLLSDSGFYLCARGAGEADTQYFGPGTRLTVL.